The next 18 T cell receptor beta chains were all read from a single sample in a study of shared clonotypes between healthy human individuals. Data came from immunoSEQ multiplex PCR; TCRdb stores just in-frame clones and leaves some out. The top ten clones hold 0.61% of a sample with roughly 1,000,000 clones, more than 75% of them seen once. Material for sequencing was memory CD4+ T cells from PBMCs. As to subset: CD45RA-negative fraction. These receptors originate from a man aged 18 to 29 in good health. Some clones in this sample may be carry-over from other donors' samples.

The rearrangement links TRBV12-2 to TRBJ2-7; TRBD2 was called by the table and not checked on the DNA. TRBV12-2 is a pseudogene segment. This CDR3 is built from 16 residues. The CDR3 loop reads CASRGLAGPMPYEQYF. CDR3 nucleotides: TGTGCAAGTCGCGGACTAGCGGGACCTATGCCCTACGAGCAGTACTTC.

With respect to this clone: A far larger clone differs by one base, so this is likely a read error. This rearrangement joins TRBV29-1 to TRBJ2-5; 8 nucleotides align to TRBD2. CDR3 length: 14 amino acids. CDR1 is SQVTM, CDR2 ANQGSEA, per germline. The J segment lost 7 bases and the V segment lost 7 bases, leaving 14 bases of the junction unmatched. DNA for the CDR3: TGCAGCGCGGCTGGGCAGCCCGGGGGGGGGACCCAGTACTTC. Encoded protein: CSAAGQPGGGTQYF. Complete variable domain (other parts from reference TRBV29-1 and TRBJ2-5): SAVISQKPSRDICQRGTSLTIQCQVDSQVTMMFWYRQQPGQSLTLIATANQGSEATYESGFVIDKFPISRPNLTFSTLTVSNMSPEDSSIYLCSAAGQPGGGTQYFGPGTRLLVL.

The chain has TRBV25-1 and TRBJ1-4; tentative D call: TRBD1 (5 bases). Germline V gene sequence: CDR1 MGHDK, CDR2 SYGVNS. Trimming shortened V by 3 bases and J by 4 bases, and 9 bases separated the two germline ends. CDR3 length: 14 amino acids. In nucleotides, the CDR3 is TGTGCCAGCAGTGATAACAGGCTTAATGAAAAACTGTTTTTT. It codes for CASSDNRLNEKLFF.

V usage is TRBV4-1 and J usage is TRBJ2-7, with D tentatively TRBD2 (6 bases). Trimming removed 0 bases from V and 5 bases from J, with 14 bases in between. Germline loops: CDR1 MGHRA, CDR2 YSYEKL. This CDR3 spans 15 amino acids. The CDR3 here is CASSQERGVPNEQYF. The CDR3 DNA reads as TGCGCCAGCAGCCAAGAGCGGGGAGTCCCTAACGAGCAGTACTTC.

As DNA, the CDR3 is TGCGCCAGCAGCCCCGGGACAGACATGGAGGAAAAACTGTTTTTT. Translation: CASSPGTDMEEKLFF. The chain joins TRBV5-1 to TRBJ1-4; 7 nucleotides match TRBD1. With V trimmed by 4 bases and J by 8 bases, 11 bases remained unmatched. The CDR3 spans 15 residues. Germline CDR1 and CDR2: SGHRS and YFSETQ.

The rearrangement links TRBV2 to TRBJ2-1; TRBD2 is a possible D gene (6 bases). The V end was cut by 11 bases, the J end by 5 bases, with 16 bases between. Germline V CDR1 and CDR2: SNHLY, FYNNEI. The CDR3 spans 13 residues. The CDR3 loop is CAAAAGFNNEQFF. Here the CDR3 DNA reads TGTGCCGCCGCGGCGGGATTCAACAATGAGCAGTTCTTC. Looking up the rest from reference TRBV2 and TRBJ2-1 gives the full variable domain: EPEVTQTPSHQVTQMGQEVILRCVPISNHLYFYWYRQILGQKVEFLVSFYNNEISEKSEIFDDQFSVERPDGSNFTLKIRSTKLEDSAMYFCAAAAGFNNEQFFGPGTRLTVL.

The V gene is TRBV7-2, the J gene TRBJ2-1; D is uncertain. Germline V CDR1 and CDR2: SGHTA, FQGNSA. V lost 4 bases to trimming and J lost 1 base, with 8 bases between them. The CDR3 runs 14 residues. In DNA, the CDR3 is TGTGCCAGCAGCTCCCTGGGGTCCTACAATGAGCAGTTCTTC. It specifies CASSSLGSYNEQFF.

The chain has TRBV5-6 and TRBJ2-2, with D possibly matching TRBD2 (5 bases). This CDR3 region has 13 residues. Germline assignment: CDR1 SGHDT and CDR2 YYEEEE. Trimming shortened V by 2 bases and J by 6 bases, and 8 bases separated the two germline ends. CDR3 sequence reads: CASSFAGSGELFF. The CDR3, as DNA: TGTGCCAGCAGCTTTGCGGGCTCCGGGGAGCTGTTTTTT.

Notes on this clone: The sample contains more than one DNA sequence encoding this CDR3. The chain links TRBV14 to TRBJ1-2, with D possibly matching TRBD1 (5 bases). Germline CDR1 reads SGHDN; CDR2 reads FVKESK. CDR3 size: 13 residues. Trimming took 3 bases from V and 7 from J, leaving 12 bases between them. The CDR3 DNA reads TGTGCCAGCAGCCAGGACCGGGGCCTTGGCTACACCTTC. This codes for CASSQDRGLGYTF. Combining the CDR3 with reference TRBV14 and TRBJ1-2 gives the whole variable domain EAGVTQFPSHSVIEKGQTVTLRCDPISGHDNLYWYRRVMGKEIKFLLHFVKESKQDESGMPNNRFLAERTGGTYSTLKVQPAELEDSGVYFCASSQDRGLGYTFGSGTRLTVV.

The CDR3 loop is CASSAAGDRNEQFF. The CDR3 DNA follows: TGTGCCAGCAGTGCAGCGGGAGATCGCAATGAGCAGTTCTTC. The chain recombines TRBV2 with TRBJ2-1; TRBD2 matches 8 bases. The germline CDR1 and CDR2 sequences are SNHLY and FYNNEI. The ends lost 4 bases at V and 6 bases at J; junction bases unmatched: 5. This CDR3 is built from 14 residues.

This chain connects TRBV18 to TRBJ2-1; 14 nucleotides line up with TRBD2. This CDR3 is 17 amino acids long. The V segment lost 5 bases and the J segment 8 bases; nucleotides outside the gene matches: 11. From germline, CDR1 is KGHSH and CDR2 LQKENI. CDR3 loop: CASSTGTSGGTFHEQFF. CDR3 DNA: TGTGCCAGCTCAACCGGGACTAGCGGGGGCACCTTCCATGAGCAGTTCTTC.

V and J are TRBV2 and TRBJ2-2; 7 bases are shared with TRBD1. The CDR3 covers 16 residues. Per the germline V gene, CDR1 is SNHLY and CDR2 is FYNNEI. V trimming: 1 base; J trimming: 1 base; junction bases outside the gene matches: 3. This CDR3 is CASSEEGALNTGELFF. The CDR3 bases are TGTGCCAGCAGTGAAGAGGGGGCCCTGAACACCGGGGAGCTGTTTTTT.

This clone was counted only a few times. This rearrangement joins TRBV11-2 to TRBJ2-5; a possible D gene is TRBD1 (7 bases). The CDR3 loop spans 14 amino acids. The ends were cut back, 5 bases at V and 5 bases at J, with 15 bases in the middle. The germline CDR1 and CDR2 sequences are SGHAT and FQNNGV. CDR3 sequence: CASSQGEERETQYF. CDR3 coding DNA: TGTGCCAGCAGCCAGGGGGAGGAGAGGGAGACCCAGTACTTC. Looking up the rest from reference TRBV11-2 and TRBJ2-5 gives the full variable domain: EAGVAQSPRYKIIEKRQSVAFWCNPISGHATLYWYQQILGQGPKLLIQFQNNGVVDDSQLPKDRFSAERLKGVDSTLKIQPAKLEDSAVYLCASSQGEERETQYFGPGTRLLVL.

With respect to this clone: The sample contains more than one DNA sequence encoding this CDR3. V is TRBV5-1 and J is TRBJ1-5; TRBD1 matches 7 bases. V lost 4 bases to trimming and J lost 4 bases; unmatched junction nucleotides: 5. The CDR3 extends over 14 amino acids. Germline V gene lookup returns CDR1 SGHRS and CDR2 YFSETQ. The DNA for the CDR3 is TGCGCCAGCAGCCTGGGGACAGTGAATCAGCCCCAGCATTTT. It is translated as CASSLGTVNQPQHF.

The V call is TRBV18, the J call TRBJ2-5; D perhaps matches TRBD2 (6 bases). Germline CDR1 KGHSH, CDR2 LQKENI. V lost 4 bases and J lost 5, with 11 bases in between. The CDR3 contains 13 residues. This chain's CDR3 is CASSLGLEETQYF. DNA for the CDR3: TGTGCCAGCTCACTGGGACTCGAGGAGACCCAGTACTTC.

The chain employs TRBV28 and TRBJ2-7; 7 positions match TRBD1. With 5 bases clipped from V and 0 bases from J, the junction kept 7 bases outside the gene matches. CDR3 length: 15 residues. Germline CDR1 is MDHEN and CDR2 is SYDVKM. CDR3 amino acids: CASSPIHRGSYEQYF. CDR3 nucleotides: TGTGCCAGCAGTCCCATCCACAGGGGCTCCTACGAGCAGTACTTC.

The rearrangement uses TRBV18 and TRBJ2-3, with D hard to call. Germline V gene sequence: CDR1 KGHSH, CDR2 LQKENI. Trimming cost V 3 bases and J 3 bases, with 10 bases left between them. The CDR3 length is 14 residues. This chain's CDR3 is CASSPKDGTDTQYF. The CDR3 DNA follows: TGTGCCAGCTCACCGAAAGACGGAACAGATACGCAGTATTTT.

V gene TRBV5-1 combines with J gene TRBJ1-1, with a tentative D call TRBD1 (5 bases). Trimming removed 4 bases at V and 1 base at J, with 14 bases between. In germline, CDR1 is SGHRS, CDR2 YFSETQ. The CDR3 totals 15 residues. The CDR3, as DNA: TGCGCCAGCAGCGGGGGGGTTCTAACGAACACTGAAGCTTTCTTT. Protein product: CASSGGVLTNTEAFF.